This T cell receptor (beta chain) was recorded in a study of shared clonotypes between healthy human individuals. Study findings and constraints: Clonotypes which were not shared had lower generation probabilities than clonotypes that all four donors shared. Blood was the only sampled material, and tissue repertoires likely differ.

With 5 bases removed from V and 0 bases from J, the gap between germline ends came to 11 bases. The V gene's germline CDR1 is SEHNR and CDR2 FQNEAQ (reference sequence). The CDR3 totals 15 residues. TCRdb keeps only in-frame clones here, not all; method: immunoSEQ multiplex PCR. The repertoire holds 2 million to 2.5 million clones, with approximately 95% as singletons. Comments on this clone: Its antigen is currently unknown.

All donors qualified as healthy HIV-negative adults and had experienced no recent acute infections or vaccinations. CD45RA-negative memory and CD45RA+ naive subsets were split from the CD4+ cells. The chain links TRBV7-9 to TRBJ1-3; D is undetermined. The material sequenced was naive CD4+ T cells from PBMCs. Subset specified: CD45RA+ positively selected. This clonotype originated in a man aged 18 to 29 in good health. Some clones in this sample may be carry-over from other donors' samples. DNA of the CDR3: TGTGCCAGCAGCCCCACGACCCTCTCTGGAAACACCATATATTTT. Its translation: CASSPTTLSGNTIYF. The entire variable domain, with the rest obtained from reference TRBV7-9 and TRBJ1-3, is as follows: DTGVSQNPRHKITKRGQNVTFRCDPISEHNRLYWYRQTLGQGPEFLTYFQNEAQLEKSRLLSDRFSAERPKGSFSTLEIQRTEQGDSAMYLCASSPTTLSGNTIYFGEGSWLTVV.